This TCR beta chain originates from a study of CD8+ T cells in alopecia areata. Study-level background: The tofacitinib course ran for 6 to 18 months and was followed by 6 months off drug. Study-level results: Among the top 100, expanded CD8+ clones, as well as scalp clonality, were significantly decreased by tofacitinib.

For this clone: What it binds is not known.

Regarding treatment: oral pan-JAK inhibitor, 5-10 mg twice daily. RNA extraction and reverse transcription yielded cDNA as sequencing template. Clones were sequenced by immunoSEQ multiplex PCR, and TCRdb holds only the in-frame ones, with some missing. The table has some 160,000 clones, 50% to 70% seen once. The CDR3 loop spans 16 amino acids. V trimming: 1 base; J trimming: 1 base; junction bases outside the gene matches: 1. CDR1 MGHDK and CDR2 SYGVNS come from the germline V gene. The starting material was CD4+ T cells sorted from blood, obtained at week 4, from a patient treated with tofacitinib. V gene TRBV25-1 combines with J gene TRBJ2-6; 7 bases fit TRBD2. The TCR sequence derives from a human donor with alopecia areata. For the CDR3, the DNA is TGTGCCAGCAGTGAATTGCGGGGGTCTGGGGCCAACGTCCTGACTTTC. Encoded protein: CASSELRGSGANVLTF.